The clone carrying this T cell receptor (beta chain) was seen more than once but under ten times. Its target is not known. The data were obtained in a study of cytomegalovirus exposure and HLA in healthy donors. Primers included in the PCR were 60 Vbeta and 13 Jbeta primers. The data were produced by immunoSEQ multiplex PCR, yet TCRdb's version contains in-frame clones alone and is incomplete. The repertoire holds some 150,000 clones, about four fifths seen once, with 3.5% in the top ten. Study conclusions and caveats: The majority of CMV-associated TCR beta chains were reported as apparently HLA-restricted in a later analysis. Most likely, a cluster of highly shared sequence variants arose as a sequencing artifact. High specificity and sensitivity for cytomegalovirus status were reported for the classifier. One variant, a missense change in DCLRE1C, was linked in a later analysis to TCR beta V- and J-gene trimming.

Sequenced input: PBMCs. The source is a human donor in good health.

The CDR3 sequence: CASSQVRLAGGTTDTQYF. The CDR3 DNA sequence: TGCGCCAGCAGCCAGGTTAGACTAGCGGGAGGGACCACAGATACGCAGTATTTT. V and J are TRBV4-3 and TRBJ2-3; 14 bases align to TRBD2. With V trimmed by 3 bases and J by 2 bases, 7 bases remained unmatched. The CDR3 contains 18 residues. Germline loops: CDR1 LGHNA, CDR2 YSLEER.